This TCR beta chain appears in the sequencing data of a study of T cell responses to AZD1222 COVID-19 vaccine. Study-wide results and limits: Close to half of all spike-specific TCRs reportedly target regions of the variants that are unmutated. Clonal diversity was possibly underestimated; the donors were predominantly white British and more often female.

Samples with a second dose at about 4 or about 12 weeks were pooled together. A remark on this clone: The antigen is undetermined.

Some clones are missing from TCRdb's copy, which holds only in-frame ones; the method was immunoSEQ multiplex PCR. Among about 120,000 clones, around 93% were seen once, and the ten largest hold 5%. Trimming cost V 1 base and J 8 bases; bases outside gene matches: 7. In germline, CDR1 is SEHNR, CDR2 FQNEAQ (reference sequence). This CDR3 contains 15 residues. Sample: peripheral blood, taken 28 days after the second AZD1222 dose. The sequence derives from an adult who received the AZD1222 COVID-19 vaccine. The chain combines TRBV7-9 with TRBJ2-1; TRBD1 matches at 8 bases. The CDR3 nucleotides are TGTGCCAGCAGCTTAGATAGGACAGGGAAGGATGAGCAGTTCTTC. Translation gives CASSLDRTGKDEQFF.